This T cell receptor (beta chain) was sequenced in a study of beta chain features in type 1 diabetes. Study results and caveats: Insertions at VDJ junctions were less frequent in type 1 diabetes patients. These patients also deleted more nucleotides at the same junctions. Within patients, naive, central memory and Treg TCRB repertoires seemed more similar than within healthy donors.

Sorting based on CD45RO/CCR7/CD25/CD127/CD95/CD27 separated CD4+ naive, central memory, regulatory and stem cell-like memory cells. Germline V lookup: CDR1 SGHDT, CDR2 YYEEEE. Trimming took off 2 bases at V and 4 bases at J, with 9 bases between the two ends. This CDR3 contains 14 residues. Reverse transcribing all isolated RNA meant expressed TCRB transcripts were sequenced. Sequencing used immunoSEQ multiplex PCR; TCRdb keeps in-frame clones, though not all of them. The top ten hold just under 0.035% of the sample, which has around 240,000 clones, 7.5% to 10% seen once. A word on this clone: Its target is not known.

This sequence joins TRBV5-6 and TRBJ1-4; tentatively, D is TRBD1 (5 bases). Sample: naive CD4+ T cells from blood. The clonotype originates from a young woman in good health. This CDR3 reads CASSLGVDNEKLFF. The DNA of the CDR3 is TGTGCCAGCAGCTTAGGGGTAGATAATGAAAAACTGTTTTTT. Variable domain in full (rest from reference TRBV5-6 and TRBJ1-4): DAGVTQSPTHLIKTRGQQVTLRCSPKSGHDTVSWYQQALGQGPQFIFQYYEEEERQRGNFPDRFSGHQFPNYSSELNVNALLLGDSALYLCASSLGVDNEKLFFGSGTQLSVL.